This TCR beta chain emerged from a study of T cell responses to AZD1222 COVID-19 vaccine. Regarding the study as a whole: Seropositive at baseline were only a handful of AZD1222 recipients. Most donors were white British and more were female, and clonal diversity was possibly underestimated. With dominance at 160-218 and 743-854, vaccine-associated CD4 TCRs spanned spike.

The CDR3 runs to 17 residues. V shed 1 base, J shed 9 bases, and the junction held 8 bases outside the gene matches. Germline-derived CDR1 and CDR2 are SGHTA and FQGNSA. Clones were read by immunoSEQ multiplex PCR, and TCRdb kept only the in-frame ones, dropping some. This table holds 150,000 or so clones, about 88% found once. As concerns this clone: The antigen remains unidentified.

This receptor was identified in an adult in good health. This chain connects TRBV7-2 to TRBJ2-1, with 14 bases matching TRBD2. Specimen: peripheral blood, collected on day 0 of AZD1222 vaccination. The CDR3 DNA is TGTGCCAGCAGCTTAGGAGACCCGGGACTAGCGGGAGCTGAGCAGTTCTTC. It encodes CASSLGDPGLAGAEQFF.